Listed here are 16 T cell receptor beta chains from one sample, sequenced in a study of read filtering for tumor transcriptome and immune sequencing. Molecular barcoded adaptors covering alpha/delta and beta/gamma chains were used on around 400 ng RNA. Each CDR3 protein gets one entry after TCRdb re-called the reads with MiXCR. The table has approximately 61,000 distinct CDR3 sequences, about a fifth seen once. Sequenced sample: a population of CD138-negative cells sorted from bone marrow. These receptors were collected from a donor aged 40 or over with multiple myeloma.

This clonotype was detected ten times or more. The V call is TRBV7-9, the J call TRBJ2-1; 10 positions agree with TRBD2. The CDR3 length is 15 residues. After removal of 2 bases from V and 8 bases from J, the junction contained 6 bases not matched to a gene. Germline V gives CDR1 SEHNR, CDR2 FQNEAQ (reference sequence). The CDR3 loop is CASSLQAGGPYEQFF. The CDR3 nucleotides are TGTGCCAGCAGCTTACAAGCGGGAGGGCCGTATGAGCAGTTCTTC.

This clonotype was picked up a small number of times. Since a much larger clone is just one base distant, this may be a read error. The V gene is TRBV9, the J gene TRBJ2-5, with D perhaps TRBD1 (6 bases). The V and J ends lost 6 bases and 3 bases respectively, with 12 bases between them. The germline V gene encodes CDR1 SGDLS and CDR2 YYNGEE. The CDR3 totals 13 residues. The chain's CDR3 is CASTRTVKETQYF. The DNA of the CDR3 is TGTGCCAGCACAAGGACAGTTAAAGAGACCCAGTACTTC.

This clonotype was counted many times. The chain is built from TRBV3-1 and TRBJ2-5; 9 bases agree with TRBD1. The CDR3 totals 15 residues. V dropped 4 bases and J dropped 5; count of bases not matched to a gene: 8. Germline V lookup: CDR1 LGHDT, CDR2 YNNKEL (reference sequence). The CDR3, as DNA: TGTGCCAGCAGCCGGTGGGACAGGGTGACGGAGACCCAGTACTTC. This gives the protein CASSRWDRVTETQYF.

This clonotype was observed a handful of times. This chain connects TRBV7-9 to TRBJ2-3; no firm D call. CDR1 and CDR2 (germline): SEHNR, FQNEAQ (reference sequence). The CDR3 covers 14 residues. The V end was cut by 5 bases, the J end by 2 bases, with 11 bases between. The CDR3 loop reads CASSTRSPTDTQYF. CDR3 DNA sequence: TGTGCCAGCAGCACCAGGTCCCCCACAGATACGCAGTATTTT.

This clonotype was detected ten times or more. The V call is TRBV2, the J call TRBJ1-5; D might be TRBD1 (5 bases). Between the trimmed V and J ends, which lost 7 bases and 5 bases, there was a span of 9 bases. The germline gives CDR1 SNHLY, CDR2 FYNNEI. This CDR3 has 12 amino acids. CDR3 in DNA: TGTGCCAGCACACTACAGGATCAGCCCCAGCATTTT. As protein: CASTLQDQPQHF.

For this clonotype: A read error may explain this, as a much larger clone is one base away. The J gene is TRBJ2-5, the V gene TRBV28, with D maybe TRBD1 (5 bases). The CDR3 has 14 residues. With 6 bases removed from V and 9 bases from J, the gap between germline ends came to 20 bases. Germline CDR1 reads MDHEN; CDR2 reads SYDVKM. Here the CDR3 DNA reads TGTGCCAGCAGCCTAACCCCGGCCGCCAGGGCCCAGTACTTC. Translating it yields CASSLTPAARAQYF.

This clonotype was found many times. The rearrangement links TRBV6-5 to TRBJ2-5; possibly TRBD1 for D (6 bases). The length of the CDR3 is 15 residues. CDR1 is MNHEY, CDR2 SVGAGI, per germline. V was trimmed by 5 bases and J by 1 base, leaving 14 bases between them. CDR3 sequence (DNA): TGTGCCAGCAGTCAGTCCGGGACAAGCCAAGAGACCCAGTACTTC. This sequence encodes CASSQSGTSQETQYF.

This clonotype occurred many times. The rearrangement uses TRBV6-2 or TRBV6-3 and TRBJ2-5; 11 bases agree with TRBD2. This CDR3 spans 18 amino acids. V shed 6 bases and J 5 bases; nucleotides not matched to a gene: 17. The V gene's germline CDR1 is MNHEY and CDR2 SVGEGT. The CDR3 sequence: CASRTLAGGVGFIETQYF. The DNA for the CDR3 is TGTGCCAGCAGGACCCTAGCGGGAGGCGTGGGTTTTATCGAGACCCAGTACTTC.

This clonotype was recorded at least ten times. The chain uses TRBV24-1 and TRBJ2-3, with no clear D. Per the germline V gene, CDR1 is KGHDR and CDR2 is SFDVKD. Trimming cost V 5 bases and J 3 bases, with 11 bases left between them. The CDR3 spans 14 residues. The CDR3 loop reads CATSAGPPTDTQYF. CDR3 in DNA: TGTGCCACCAGTGCCGGTCCACCGACAGATACGCAGTATTTT.

This clonotype was picked up many times. The chain's CDR3 is CSAPHRDRSTDTQYF. Here the CDR3 DNA reads TGCAGTGCTCCACACCGGGACCGTAGCACAGATACGCAGTATTTT. The chain is built from TRBV20-1 and TRBJ2-3; D might be TRBD1 or TRBD2, each matching 5 bases. This CDR3 spans 15 amino acids. V was cut by 5 bases and J by 0 bases, with 15 bases left in between. The germline V gene has CDR1 DFQATT and CDR2 SNEGSKA (reference sequence).

This clonotype occurred many times. The V call is TRBV20-1, the J call TRBJ2-3; D ambiguous. Germline CDR1 is DFQATT and CDR2 is SNEGSKA (reference sequence). CDR3 size: 12 residues. V lost 0 bases and J lost 4, with 5 bases in between. CDR3 DNA sequence: TGCAGTGCTAGAGATTACCCAGATACGCAGTATTTT. This encodes CSARDYPDTQYF.

In regard to this clonotype: One base away lies a much larger clone, so this may be a sequencing read error. The rearrangement joins TRBV7-2 to TRBJ1-6, with TRBD1 matching 7 bases. Germline trimming cut 6 bases from V and 11 bases from J; bases unmatched to any gene: 13. This CDR3 region has 15 residues. Germline V CDR1 and CDR2: SGHTA, FQGNSA. The CDR3 sequence: CASRSPGQMDPPLHF. CDR3 in DNA: TGTGCCAGCAGATCACCGGGACAGATGGATCCACCCCTCCACTTT.

This clonotype appeared many times. The V call is TRBV5-1, the J call TRBJ2-1, with 9 positions matching TRBD1. The V gene end was trimmed by 4 bases and the J gene end by 0 bases; junction bases not matched to a gene: 8. The CDR3 spans 17 residues. Per germline, CDR1 SGHRS and CDR2 YFSETQ. The CDR3 DNA reads TGCGCCAGCAGCGCCTGGGGACAGGGAAGCTCCTACAATGAGCAGTTCTTC. Translating it yields CASSAWGQGSSYNEQFF. The full variable domain, completed using reference TRBV5-1 and TRBJ2-1, is KAGVTQTPRYLIKTRGQQVTLSCSPISGHRSVSWYQQTPGQGLQFLFEYFSETQRNKGNFPGRFSGRQFSNSRSEMNVSTLELGDSALYLCASSAWGQGSSYNEQFFGPGTRLTVL.

This clonotype was detected ten times or more. The chain links TRBV15 to TRBJ1-2; 7 positions match TRBD1. Per the germline V gene, CDR1 is LNHNV and CDR2 is YYDKDF (reference sequence). The CDR3 loop spans 16 amino acids. J was trimmed by 6 bases and V by 2 bases; bases with no gene match: 12. The CDR3 sequence: CATSRYGTETKDGYTF. CDR3 DNA sequence: TGTGCCACCAGCAGATATGGGACAGAGACAAAAGATGGCTACACCTTC. The whole variable domain, remainder taken from reference TRBV15 and TRBJ1-2, is DAMVIQNPRYQVTQFGKPVTLSCSQTLNHNVMYWYQQKSSQAPKLLFHYYDKDFNNEADTPDNFQSRRPNTSFCFLDIRSPGLGDTAMYLCATSRYGTETKDGYTFGSGTRLTVV.

Notes on this clonotype: Germline is not matched at one junction end, which may reflect a read error. The rearrangement joins TRBV6-1 to TRBJ2-6, with 10 positions matching TRBD2. This CDR3 contains 18 residues. Germline loops: CDR1 MNHNS, CDR2 SASEGT. CDR3 nucleotide sequence: TGCTCCAGCAGTGAAACTCGGCTAGCGGGGGCTGGGGCCAACGTCCTGACTTTC. It is translated as CSSSETRLAGAGANVLTF.

This clonotype was recorded at least ten times. The rearrangement joins TRBV6-5 to TRBJ1-5, with TRBD1 identical over 10 bases. The germline CDR1 and CDR2 sequences are MNHEY and SVGAGI. After removal of 6 bases from V and 0 bases from J, the junction contained 2 bases not matched to a gene. CDR3 length: 15 amino acids. For the CDR3, the DNA is TGTGCCAGCAGGGGACAGGGGAATAGCAATCAGCCCCAGCATTTT. Amino acids: CASRGQGNSNQPQHF.